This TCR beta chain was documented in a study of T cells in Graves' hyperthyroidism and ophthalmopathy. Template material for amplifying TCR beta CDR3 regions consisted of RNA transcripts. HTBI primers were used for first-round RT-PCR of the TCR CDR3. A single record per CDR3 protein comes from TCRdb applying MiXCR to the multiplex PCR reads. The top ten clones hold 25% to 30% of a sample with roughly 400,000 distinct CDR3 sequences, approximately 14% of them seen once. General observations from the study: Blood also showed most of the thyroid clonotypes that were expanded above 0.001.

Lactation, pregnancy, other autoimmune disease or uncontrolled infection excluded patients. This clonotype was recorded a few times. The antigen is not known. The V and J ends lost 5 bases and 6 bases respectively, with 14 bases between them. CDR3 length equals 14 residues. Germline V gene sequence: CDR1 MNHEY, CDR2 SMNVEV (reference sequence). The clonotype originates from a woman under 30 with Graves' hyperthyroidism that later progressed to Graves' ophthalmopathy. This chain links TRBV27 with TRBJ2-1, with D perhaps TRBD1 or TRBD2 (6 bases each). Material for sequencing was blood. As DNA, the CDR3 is TGTGCCAGCAGTGTAGGGGGGAAGGCCAATGAGCAGTTCTTC. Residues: CASSVGGKANEQFF.